The present T cell receptor beta chain was sequenced within a study of beta chain features in type 1 diabetes. About the research overall: Examined across all samples were around 110 million sorted cells. Study findings and constraints: When VDJ junctions were examined, type 1 diabetes patients showed fewer insertions and more deletions. People with Type 1 diabetes carried modestly yet significantly shorter TCRB CDR3s in all four CD4+ subsets.

The CDR3 extends over 12 amino acids. Germline-derived CDR1 and CDR2 are SQVTM and ANQGSEA. The V gene lost 4 bases and the J gene lost 1 base, with 6 bases spanning the gap. This clone occurred a few times. The antigen remains undetermined. Expressed TCRB transcripts were sequenced after all isolated RNA was converted to cDNA. TCRdb's table, derived via immunoSEQ multiplex PCR, lists solely in-frame clones and lacks some. The sample carries 430,000 or so clones, 9.5% to 12% recorded once. CD45RO/CCR7/CD25/CD127/CD95/CD27 sorting isolated CD4+ naive, central memory, regulatory and stem cell-like memory cells.

V usage is TRBV29-1 and J usage is TRBJ2-3, with unresolved D. The sample was naive CD4+ T cells from blood. This sequence originates from a woman in her late teens or twenties in good health. Here the CDR3 reads CSVGSGTDTQYF. The CDR3 bases are TGCAGCGTTGGGTCGGGCACAGATACGCAGTATTTT.